A selection of T cell receptor beta chains follows, all from one sample in a study of T cell repertoires in cytomegalovirus infection. TCRdb passed the reads through MiXCR, listing each CDR3 protein once. This sample has fewer than 300,000 distinct CDR3 sequences, with 20% to 30% found just once. The sample comprised PBMCs. The source is a human donor in good health (CMV status not recorded). Some clones in this sample may be carry-over from other donors' samples. CDR3s include the opening cysteine and the closing phenylalanine or tryptophan. D genes are given only for firm matches. Expanded clones are given a class, and other clones once, few, many or no size at all.

v_gene	abundance	j_gene	d_gene	CDR3nt	CDR3aa
TRBV18	many	TRBJ2-1	TRBD2	TGTGCCAGCTCACCACCGCCGCGGGCTAGCGGGCTCAATGAGCAGTTCTTC	CASSPPPRASGLNEQFF
TRBV11-2	few	TRBJ2-2	.	TGTGCCAGCAGCTTTGGTCCGAGCACCGGGGAGCTGTTTTTT	CASSFGPSTGELFF
TRBV2	few	TRBJ2-3	.	TGTGCCAGCTGCCCGAGCTACGGCACAGATACGCAGTATTTT	CASCPSYGTDTQYF
TRBV10-1	.	TRBJ2-7	.	TGCGCCAGCAGCCCCTCGAGAATCAGTACCGAGCAGTACTTC	CASSPSRISTEQYF
TRBV29-1	few	TRBJ2-7	.	TGCAGCGTTGTAGGACCCGGCGAGCAGTACTTC	CSVVGPGEQYF
TRBV7-2	many	TRBJ1-1	.	TGTGCCAGCAGCTTAGATTCAGGGGCGAACACTGAAGCTTTCTTT	CASSLDSGANTEAFF
TRBV7-9	.	TRBJ1-2	TRBD1	TGTGCCAGCAGTTCGGGACAGGCAAATGGCTACACCTTC	CASSSGQANGYTF
TRBV14	once	TRBJ2-5	.	TGTGCCAGCAGCCCCGGTCAGACCCAGTACTTC	CASSPGQTQYF
TRBV6-8	.	TRBJ2-3	TRBD2	TGTGCCAGCAGGAATAGCGGGGGTTATACAGATACGCAGTATTTT	CASRNSGGYTDTQYF
TRBV19	few	TRBJ1-3	.	TGTGCCAGTATCCGGTCGACAGCCCTTACCTCTGGAAACACCATATATTTT	CASIRSTALTSGNTIYF
TRBV7-9	many	TRBJ1-1	.	TGTGCCAGCAGCTTAATAAACACTGAAGCTTTCTTT	CASSLINTEAFF
TRBV30	once	TRBJ2-7	TRBD2	TGTGCCTGGAGTGTAGTCGGGAGGACCTACGAGCAGTACTTC	CAWSVVGRTYEQYF
TRBV6-1	few	TRBJ2-7	TRBD1	TGTGCCAGCGGAGGGGACAGGGGGCGTGTGCGGACCTACGAGCAGTACTTC	CASGGDRGRVRTYEQYF
TRBV2	.	TRBJ2-1	TRBD2	TGTGCCAGCATGACTAGCGGCACTGGTAATGAGCAGTTCTTC	CASMTSGTGNEQFF
TRBV28	few	TRBJ2-5	TRBD2	TGTGCCAGCAGTCTCAGTCTTATTCTAGCGGGAGACGAGACCCAGTACTTC	CASSLSLILAGDETQYF
TRBV29-1	.	TRBJ2-5	.	TGCAGCGTTGAAGCTTGGGACTGGCCTGGGGGCAAGACCCAGTACTTC	CSVEAWDWPGGKTQYF
TRBV11-2	many	TRBJ2-2	.	TGTGCCAGCAGCTTAGGGCGGGGCACCGCCACCGGGGAGCTGTTTTTT	CASSLGRGTATGELFF
TRBV7-2	many	TRBJ2-2	TRBD1	TGTGCCAGCAGGACAGGGGGCGATACCGGGGAGCTGTTTTTT	CASRTGGDTGELFF
TRBV3-1	.	TRBJ2-1	.	TGTGCCAGCAGCCAAGTTGGGGGGTCCTACAATGAGCAGTTCTTC	CASSQVGGSYNEQFF
TRBV7-7	many	TRBJ2-1	TRBD2	TGTGCCAGCAGCTCGGGACTAGCGGAGTACAATGAGCAGTTCTTC	CASSSGLAEYNEQFF
TRBV7-8	many	TRBJ2-7	.	TGTGCCAGCAGCTTAGCGAAGAACTACGAGCAGTACTTC	CASSLAKNYEQYF
TRBV24-1	.	TRBJ2-1	TRBD2	TGTGCCACCAGCCCGAGGGGAGCGGGAATCTACAATGAGCAGTTCTTC	CATSPRGAGIYNEQFF
TRBV7-3	.	TRBJ2-1	.	TGTGCCAGCAGCTCCTCCGCTGGTAATGAGCAGTTCTTC	CASSSSAGNEQFF
TRBV29-1	.	TRBJ1-1	.	TGCAGCGTTGATCCAGGGGCAAACACTGAAGCTTTCTTT	CSVDPGANTEAFF
TRBV6-2/TRBV6-3	.	TRBJ1-1	.	TGTGCCAGCAGTTATTCAGCCTACACTGAAGCTTTCTTT	CASSYSAYTEAFF
TRBV18	few	TRBJ2-1	.	TGTGCCAGCTCACCAAGGCGGAGCCTCAATGAGCAGTTCTTC	CASSPRRSLNEQFF
TRBV20-1	.	TRBJ2-1	.	TGCAGTGCTAGCGGGACTTGGAGCGCGCGCGATGAGCAGTTCTTC	CSASGTWSARDEQFF
TRBV7-6	many	TRBJ1-1	.	TGTGCCAGCAGCTCTAAAATGAACACTGAAGCTTTCTTT	CASSSKMNTEAFF